This TCR beta chain was observed in a study of blood T cells in healthy people across ages (dated by TCRdb to between 2015 and 2016). With regard to the full study: In model experiments, template switching captured roughly one uniquely barcoded TCR beta cDNA molecule for every two T cells. The study measured age-related changes in TCR beta repertoire diversity using deep sequencing normalized with unique cDNA molecular identifiers. The donors were split into four age groups: young (average 16 years), middle-aged (roughly 39), aged (about 56) and long-lived (approximately 89). Donors of different ages were randomly distributed across sequencing lanes to avoid experimental bias. For two donors (one aged 18 to 30 and one aged 80 or older), the study analyzed two additional independent replicas of 1 million unique cDNA reads from the same blood draw. What the study reported, not specific to this receptor: Observed TCR beta diversity correlated strongly with the percentage of naive T cells measured by flow cytometry. Estimates of total diversity based on one million sequenced T cells were regarded as lower bounds and as underestimates. Observed TCR beta diversity per million T cells fell roughly linearly with age, and a significant reduction was already apparent by age around 40. Since profiling was done on bulk unsorted PBMCs, naive and antigen-experienced compartments could not be conclusively compared. Compared with the aged group, more naive CD4+ T cells, fewer expanded clones and increased TCR diversity were shown by the long-lived group, suggesting age selection. Because donor CMV infection status was unknown, age-related changes in expanded clonotypes were potentially confounded.

The roughly 38 donors, aged roughly 6 to 100 years, were systemically healthy Caucasian individuals from Russia. Ten milliliters of peripheral blood were drawn from each donor into EDTA-treated Vacutainer tubes. Ficoll-Paque density-gradient centrifugation was used to isolate PBMCs, with at least 7 million per sample. Trizol reagent was used to extract total RNA from the PBMCs, yielding at least 6 micrograms per sample. For every donor, an aliquot of PBMCs went through flow cytometry to measure the percentages of naive CD45RAhigh/CD27high T cells. Remarks on this clonotype: This receptor's antigen is unknown. No much larger clonotype is one base removed from it; base qualities were not supplied.

V loses 5 bases of germline sequence and J loses 12 bases, and the interval between the two ends is 14 bases. The CDR3 numbers 12 residues from cysteine through phenylalanine. The read is trimmed to its CDR3 DNA, 36 bases read in frame from base 1. Libraries were prepared through 5' RACE. For sequencing, an Illumina HiSeq 2500 was employed. The second PCR ran for about 6 to 12 cycles and used a J-beta primer mix along with a sample-barcoded 5' primer. A unique molecular identifier was introduced onto each TCR beta cDNA molecule by a template-switch 5' adaptor carrying 12 random nucleotides. Each sample yielded at least 3 million CDR3-containing paired-end reads. First-strand cDNA was synthesized from all RNA with the Mint cDNA synthesis kit, primed by a TRBC-specific oligonucleotide. Following uracil-DNA glycosylase treatment, all cDNA underwent a first 18-cycle PCR with the universal primers M1SS and BC2_uni_R. The published analysis was carried out like this. Normalization of each sample was performed by random selection of 1 million high-quality reads, each carrying a distinct molecular identifier. Instead of being binned into consensus sequences, reads that shared molecular identifiers were thrown out. MiTCR, with a Q25 quality threshold and the strictest error-elimination algorithm, was used for CDR3 identification, clonotype clustering and error correction. A nonparametric unseen species model with Euler transformation was used to estimate lower-bound total TCR beta diversity. The raw public reads went through TCRdb reprocessing: fastp at Q25, MiXCR clone calling, in-frame beta chains kept. When rows share a CDR3 protein, they turn into one entry using the most common DNA and genes. TCRdb assigned the V and J calls; the authors' analysis was not used. A total of about 1.4 million distinct CDR3 sequences appear in this sample, approximately 60% of them only once. The ten biggest clones cover roughly 7% of the sample.

Recombination connected TRBV12-3 or TRBV12-4 to TRBJ1-5; the D gene is unclear. Source material: blood. This receptor was obtained from a man aged 18 to 30 in good health. The encoded CDR3 is CASSKNKGFQHF. The bases are TGTGCCAGCAGTAAGAACAAGGGATTCCAGCATTTT.